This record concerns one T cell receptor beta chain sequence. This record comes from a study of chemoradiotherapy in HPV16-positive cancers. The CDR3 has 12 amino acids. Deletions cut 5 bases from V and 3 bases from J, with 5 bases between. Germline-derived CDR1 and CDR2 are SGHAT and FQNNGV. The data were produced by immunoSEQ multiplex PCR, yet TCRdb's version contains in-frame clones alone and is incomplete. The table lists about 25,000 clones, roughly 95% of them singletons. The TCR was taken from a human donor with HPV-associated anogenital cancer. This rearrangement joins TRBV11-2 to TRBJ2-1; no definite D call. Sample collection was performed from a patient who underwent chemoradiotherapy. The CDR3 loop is CASSLNYNEQFF. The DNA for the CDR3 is TGTGCCAGCAGCCTGAACTACAATGAGCAGTTCTTC. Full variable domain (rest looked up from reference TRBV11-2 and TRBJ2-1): EAGVAQSPRYKIIEKRQSVAFWCNPISGHATLYWYQQILGQGPKLLIQFQNNGVVDDSQLPKDRFSAERLKGVDSTLKIQPAKLEDSAVYLCASSLNYNEQFFGPGTRLTVL.